The 18 T cell receptor beta chains listed next were all sequenced from one sample in a study of cytomegalovirus exposure and HLA in healthy donors (dated by TCRdb to about 2017). Receptor amplification or capture employed the immunoSEQ multiplex PCR assay. For the multiplex PCR, a mixture combining 60 forward primers for TCR Vbeta segments and 13 reverse primers for TCR Jbeta segments was used. Held by TCRdb, this immuneACCESS table contains in-frame sequences only and omits some clones. Under half of the omission traces to an unresolved V gene where checked; the cause of the rest is unknown. This sample is represented by over 150,000 clones; 65% to 90% of them were singletons. The ten biggest clones cover roughly a tenth of the sample. Sequenced material: PBMCs. The receptors come from a man between 45 and 60 years old in good health and CMV-seropositive.

The chain uses TRBV7-2 and TRBJ1-1; D call uncertain. The germline V gene encodes CDR1 SGHTA and CDR2 FQGNSA. The CDR3 runs to 11 residues. V was cut by 5 bases and J by 6 bases, with 7 bases left in between. DNA of the CDR3: TGTGCCAGCAGCCCTACTTCTGAAGCTTTCTTT. Encoded protein: CASSPTSEAFF. Full variable domain (remainder filled in from reference TRBV7-2 and TRBJ1-1): GAGVSQSPSNKVTEKGKDVELRCDPISGHTALYWYRQSLGQGLEFLIYFQGNSAPDKSGLPSDRFSAERTGGSVSTLTIQRTQQEDSAVYLCASSPTSEAFFGQGTRLTVV.

The chain carries TRBV28 and TRBJ2-1; a possible D gene is TRBD1 (6 bases). The CDR3 consists of 14 residues. Trimming left V 3 bases short and J 7 bases short, with 13 bases between. Germline CDR1 and CDR2: MDHEN and SYDVKM. The CDR3 bases are TGTGCCAGCAGTTTTTTCAGGGGTGTGAATGAGCAGTTCTTC. This encodes CASSFFRGVNEQFF.

The chain is built from TRBV21-1 and TRBJ2-1; TRBD1 is the table's D call and was not checked against the DNA. TRBV21-1 is annotated as a pseudogene. The CDR3 loop spans 15 amino acids. The DNA of the CDR3 is TGTGCCAGCAGCAAAGTTCAGGGGGACTACAATGAGCAGTTCTTC. Its protein is CASSKVQGDYNEQFF.

This chain uses TRBV5-1 with TRBJ1-4; TRBD1 agrees at 7 bases. Looked up from germline, CDR1 is SGHRS and CDR2 is YFSETQ. CDR3 size: 16 residues. V gave up 0 bases and J gave up 3 bases; unmatched junction bases: 5. The CDR3, as DNA: TGCGCCAGCAGCTTGGAACCCCAGGGGGCTAATGAAAAACTGTTTTTT. It codes for CASSLEPQGANEKLFF.

The V and J genes are TRBV7-9 and TRBJ2-4; possibly TRBD1 for D (6 bases). V lost 4 bases and J 13 bases, leaving 8 bases between the germline ends. Germline CDR1 SEHNR, CDR2 FQNEAQ (reference sequence). The CDR3 runs to 10 residues. The DNA of the CDR3 is TGTGCCAGCAGCTCGGGACAACAGTACTTC. It is translated as CASSSGQQYF. Together with reference TRBV7-9 and TRBJ2-4, the CDR3 gives the full variable domain: DTGVSQNPRHKITKRGQNVTFRCDPISEHNRLYWYRQTLGQGPEFLTYFQNEAQLEKSRLLSDRFSAERPKGSFSTLEIQRTEQGDSAMYLCASSSGQQYFGAGTRLSVL.

The sample holds a few counts of this clone. The chain recombines TRBV5-8 with TRBJ2-7, with 10 bases lining up with TRBD1. This CDR3 contains 16 residues. CDR1 is SGHTS and CDR2 is YDEGEE in the germline V gene. V gave up 4 bases and J gave up 5 bases; unmatched junction bases: 12. CDR3 coding DNA: TGTGCCAGCAGCCCCCCCTGGGGACAGGGGTACCACGAGCAGTACTTC. Translation gives CASSPPWGQGYHEQYF.

This clone has only a few counts. The chain couples TRBV10-3 to TRBJ1-6, with 7 bases matching TRBD1. Germline V gene lookup returns CDR1 ENHRY and CDR2 SYGVKD. J lost 10 bases, V lost 6 bases, and 12 bases had no gene match. There are 15 residues in the CDR3. The CDR3 loop is CAISGPDRVSSPLHF. The CDR3 DNA follows: TGTGCCATCAGCGGGCCCGACAGGGTTAGCTCACCCCTCCACTTT.

J is TRBJ1-1 and V is TRBV21-1; the DNA was not compared with TRBD1, the D call given in the table. TRBV21-1 is tagged as a pseudogene. This CDR3 comprises 16 residues. The CDR3 coding sequence is TGTGCCAGCCAACAGCTCCCGACAGTTAAGAACACTGAAGCTTTCTTT. Encoded protein: CASQQLPTVKNTEAFF.

The chain joins TRBV6-6 to TRBJ2-7, with 8 bases identical to TRBD1. Unmatched junction bases numbered 7, after V lost 6 bases and J lost 6 bases. The germline V gene encodes CDR1 MNHNY and CDR2 SVGAGI (reference sequence). The CDR3 contains 13 residues. CDR3 in amino acids: CASSQQGVVEQYF. The CDR3 nucleotides are TGTGCCAGCAGCCAACAGGGGGTGGTCGAGCAGTACTTC.

This clone was seen a handful of times. The V and J genes are TRBV6-1 and TRBJ2-7; 9 bases agree with TRBD1. The CDR3 runs to 15 residues. The V segment lost 7 bases and the J segment 2 bases; nucleotides outside the gene matches: 9. Germline values: CDR1 MNHNS, CDR2 SASEGT. In DNA, the CDR3 is TGTGCCAGCACCCAAAGGACAGGGGCTCCCTACGAGCAGTACTTC. Protein: CASTQRTGAPYEQYF.

The chain links TRBV11-2 to TRBJ2-5; 9 bases line up with TRBD2. The J call is uncertain, as TRBJ2-7 better fits the DNA end. The CDR3 is 16 amino acids. Germline V gene lookup returns CDR1 SGHAT and CDR2 FQNNGV. The CDR3 nucleotides are TGTGCCAGCAGCTTAGATCTGGCTAGCGGGACCTACGAGCAGTACTTC. Protein product: CASSLDLASGTYEQYF.

The J gene is TRBJ2-5, the V gene TRBV30, with D unclear. Germline CDR1 reads GTSNPN; CDR2 reads SVGIG (reference sequence). CDR3 length: 12 amino acids. The V gene lost 0 bases and the J gene lost 3 bases, with 5 bases spanning the gap. Here the CDR3 reads CAWSVTEETQYF. DNA for the CDR3: TGTGCCTGGAGTGTAACAGAAGAGACCCAGTACTTC.

The chain employs TRBV5-6 and TRBJ1-2; the D gene is possibly TRBD1 (6 bases). The CDR3 runs to 14 residues. The V and J ends lost 2 bases and 4 bases respectively, with 12 bases between them. The germline V gene has CDR1 SGHDT and CDR2 YYEEEE. CDR3: CASSFGGLPYGYTF. CDR3 DNA: TGTGCCAGCAGCTTCGGGGGGCTCCCCTATGGCTACACCTTC.

A remark on this clone: One end of the junction is discordant with germline, which a read error may explain. The CDR3 nucleotides read TGCGCCAGCAGCCAACTCCTCGCGGGGAAAAACAGTCAGTACTTC. It specifies CASSQLLAGKNSQYF. The chain recombines TRBV4-1 with TRBJ2-4, with a possible D match to TRBD2 (6 bases). This CDR3 has 15 residues. Germline CDR1 reads MGHRA; CDR2 reads YSYEKL.

The gene calls are TRBV10-3 and TRBJ1-1, with 11 bases aligning to TRBD1. The CDR3 has 16 residues. Germline V CDR1 and CDR2: ENHRY, SYGVKD. V lost 6 bases to trimming and J lost 0 bases; unmatched junction nucleotides: 6. CDR3 sequence: CAIRGGTGGMNTEAFF. The CDR3 DNA follows: TGTGCCATCAGAGGAGGGACAGGGGGGATGAACACTGAAGCTTTCTTT.

In this sample, this clone turned up a few times. The CDR3: CASSPLGGGPLNEQFF. The CDR3 coding sequence is TGTGCCAGCAGTCCCCTCGGGGGAGGGCCGCTTAATGAGCAGTTCTTC. The chain combines TRBV27 with TRBJ2-1; 7 bases agree with TRBD2. CDR3 size: 16 residues. From germline, CDR1 is MNHEY and CDR2 SMNVEV (reference sequence). V shed 5 bases and J 7 bases; nucleotides not matched to a gene: 14.

The chain combines TRBV4-1 with TRBJ2-2; 11 bases line up with TRBD2. The CDR3 has 18 residues. Germline CDR1 reads MGHRA; CDR2 reads YSYEKL. J gave up 6 bases and V 4 bases, and 13 bases lay outside the gene matches. The DNA for the CDR3 is TGCGCCAGCAGCCCAGGGGGCCATAGCGGGAGGGCTGCCGGGGAGCTGTTTTTT. Its protein product is CASSPGGHSGRAAGELFF.

J is TRBJ2-7 and V is TRBV6-5; 10 nucleotides line up with TRBD1. Germline V gene sequence: CDR1 MNHEY, CDR2 SVGAGI. V dropped 7 bases and J dropped 9; count of bases not matched to a gene: 15. The CDR3 is 15 residues long. Here the CDR3 reads CASTPPTGGSEGQYF. CDR3 DNA: TGTGCCAGCACCCCACCGACAGGGGGCTCTGAAGGGCAGTACTTC.